A single sample is the source of the 30 T cell receptor beta chains below, sequenced in a study of early T cells in non-severe SARS-CoV-2 infection listed by TCRdb under 2021. Library method: 5' RACE. The sequencer was a NextSeq 500. TCRdb took the public reads, trimmed them with fastp at Q25, ran MiXCR for clone calling and kept in-frame beta chains. CDR3 protein duplicates are merged, each entry listing the most common genes and DNA. The sample contains 85,000 to 90,000 distinct CDR3 sequences, 14% of them found a single time. The top ten clones comprise about 6% of the sample. The sample consisted of whole blood. These receptors originate from an adult who was a healthcare worker with PCR-confirmed SARS-CoV-2 infection or an uninfected control (not recorded which).

By sample share, this clonotype is medium-sized (0.01 to 0.1%). V is TRBV29-1 and J is TRBJ1-1, with 7 positions matching TRBD1. Germline CDR1 and CDR2: SQVTM and ANQGSEA. The V gene end was trimmed by 6 bases and the J gene end by 3 bases; junction bases not matched to a gene: 4. The CDR3 is 12 amino acids. CDR3 protein: CSVPRGDTEAFF. The CDR3 DNA is TGCAGCGTCCCCAGGGGGGACACTGAAGCTTTCTTT. The entire variable domain, with the rest obtained from reference TRBV29-1 and TRBJ1-1, is as follows: SAVISQKPSRDICQRGTSLTIQCQVDSQVTMMFWYRQQPGQSLTLIATANQGSEATYESGFVIDKFPISRPNLTFSTLTVSNMSPEDSSIYLCSVPRGDTEAFFGQGTRLTVV.

This clonotype turned up a few times. The chain is built from TRBV30 and TRBJ2-3; D uncertain. V lost 0 bases to trimming and J lost 5 bases, with 3 bases between them. Germline V gene data show CDR1 as GTSNPN and CDR2 as SVGIG (reference sequence). The CDR3 is 11 amino acids. Here the CDR3 DNA reads TGTGCCTGGAGTGTACGAGATACGCAGTATTTT. It yields the protein CAWSVRDTQYF.

For this clonotype: Compared with germline, one end of the junction differs, possibly owing to a read error. The CDR3 DNA is TGTGCTAGCAGCTTAGCAACAGGGCCTGGAAACACCATATATTTT. Protein sequence: CASSLATGPGNTIYF. The V and J genes are TRBV7-7 and TRBJ1-3, with D tentatively TRBD1 (6 bases). The CDR3 runs to 15 residues. CDR1 is SSHAT, CDR2 FNYEAQ, per germline (reference sequence). The whole variable domain, remainder taken from reference TRBV7-7 and TRBJ1-3, is GAGVSQSPRYKVTKRGQDVTLRCDPISSHATLYWYQQALGQGPEFLTYFNYEAQPDKSGLPSDRFSAERPEGSISTLTIQRTEQRDSAMYRCASSLATGPGNTIYFGEGSWLTVV.

This clonotype showed up just a few times. The CDR3 DNA reads TGTGCCAGCAGCTTCATGGGGGATAATGTTGAGACCCAGTACTTC. Protein product: CASSFMGDNVETQYF. V is TRBV7-9 and J is TRBJ2-5; D may match TRBD1 or TRBD2 (5 bases each). CDR1 is SEHNR and CDR2 is FQNEAQ in the germline V gene (reference sequence). This CDR3 region has 15 residues. V lost 3 bases and J lost 5, with 16 bases in between.

The sample holds many counts of this clonotype. The chain carries TRBV29-1 and TRBJ1-2, with TRBD1 as a possible D gene (5 bases). The CDR3 runs to 13 residues. V gave up 2 bases and J gave up 5 bases, with 12 bases separating them. The germline gives CDR1 SQVTM, CDR2 ANQGSEA. The CDR3: CSVERAEGYGYTF. The CDR3, as DNA: TGCAGCGTTGAAAGGGCAGAGGGGTATGGCTACACCTTC.

This clonotype was seen more than once but under ten times. The CDR3 bases are TGTGCCAGCAGCTTGGACAGGGACCCAAGAAGCTACGAGCAGTACTTC. Its translation: CASSLDRDPRSYEQYF. This chain connects TRBV7-8 to TRBJ2-7, with 8 bases that match TRBD1. V shed 3 bases, J shed 3 bases, and the junction held 10 bases outside the gene matches. Germline lookup yields CDR1 SGHVS and CDR2 FQNEAQ. The CDR3 is made up of 16 amino acids.

This clonotype was counted only a few times. This chain connects TRBV28 to TRBJ2-7; D might be TRBD2 (6 bases). The germline gives CDR1 MDHEN, CDR2 SYDVKM. There are 15 residues in the CDR3. Trimming removed 5 bases at V and 5 bases at J, with 19 bases between. The CDR3 DNA follows: TGTGCCAGCAGTCTCCTGGGGGACTCCGGGGACGAGCAGTACTTC. Residues: CASSLLGDSGDEQYF.

The chain couples TRBV10-3 to TRBJ2-4, with 12 bases identical to TRBD2. The germline CDR1 and CDR2 sequences are ENHRY and SYGVKD. There are 17 residues in the CDR3. The V and J ends lost 2 bases and 6 bases, in that order; junction bases with no gene match: 8. The chain's CDR3 is CAISENDRTSGANIQYF. The CDR3, as DNA: TGTGCCATCAGTGAGAACGACCGGACTAGCGGGGCAAACATTCAGTACTTC.

This clonotype has just a few counts. This chain links TRBV7-9 with TRBJ1-6, with D possibly TRBD1 on 6 matching bases. Germline CDR1 and CDR2: SEHNR and FQNEAQ (reference sequence). Trimming removed 2 bases at V and 10 bases at J, with 9 bases between. The CDR3 is 13 amino acids. The chain's CDR3 is CASSLQGLSPLHF. CDR3 coding DNA: TGTGCCAGCAGCTTACAGGGGCTATCACCCCTCCACTTT.

The chain is built from TRBV29-1 and TRBJ2-5; TRBD1 aligns across 7 bases. Germline loops: CDR1 SQVTM, CDR2 ANQGSEA. CDR3 length: 16 amino acids. The trim removed 0 bases at V and 5 bases at J, leaving 12 bases unmatched. Written as DNA, the CDR3 is TGCAGCGTTGAAGATCTCGGGGAGACAGGGTCGGAGACCCAGTACTTC. Protein sequence: CSVEDLGETGSETQYF. Full variable domain (outside the CDR3, taken from reference TRBV29-1 and TRBJ2-5): SAVISQKPSRDICQRGTSLTIQCQVDSQVTMMFWYRQQPGQSLTLIATANQGSEATYESGFVIDKFPISRPNLTFSTLTVSNMSPEDSSIYLCSVEDLGETGSETQYFGPGTRLLVL.

This chain uses TRBV10-3 with TRBJ1-5, with D perhaps matching TRBD1 (5 bases). The germline V gene has CDR1 ENHRY and CDR2 SYGVKD. This CDR3 has 15 residues. Trimming removed 1 base at V and 5 bases at J, with 12 bases between. CDR3 amino acids: CAISEYGTGDQPQHF. CDR3 bases: TGTGCCATCAGTGAGTATGGGACGGGCGATCAGCCCCAGCATTTT.

V gene TRBV11-2 combines with J gene TRBJ2-3; maybe TRBD2 (5 bases). From germline, CDR1 is SGHAT and CDR2 FQNNGV. The CDR3 length is 16 residues. V lost 5 bases and J 5 bases, leaving 20 bases between the germline ends. CDR3 sequence reads: CASSPDRAESGDTQYF. CDR3 DNA sequence: TGTGCCAGCAGCCCCGACCGGGCCGAAAGCGGAGATACGCAGTATTTT.

V is TRBV5-1 and J is TRBJ2-1; maybe TRBD2 (5 bases). V was trimmed by 0 bases and J by 0 bases, leaving 10 bases between them. CDR1 SGHRS and CDR2 YFSETQ come from the germline V gene. The CDR3 contains 16 residues. The CDR3 region is CASSLAGVASYNEQFF. CDR3 DNA sequence: TGCGCCAGCAGCTTGGCCGGGGTAGCCTCCTACAATGAGCAGTTCTTC.

The table lists this clonotype with a few counts. The chain combines TRBV28 with TRBJ2-7; unclear D gene. Trimming removed 8 bases from V and 4 bases from J, with 18 bases in between. Germline V lookup: CDR1 MDHEN, CDR2 SYDVKM. CDR3 length: 14 amino acids. The CDR3 protein is CASQEREWPYEQYF. The CDR3 DNA reads TGTGCCAGCCAAGAAAGGGAATGGCCTTACGAGCAGTACTTC. The variable domain in full, with the rest retrieved from reference TRBV28 and TRBJ2-7, is DVKVTQSSRYLVKRTGEKVFLECVQDMDHENMFWYRQDPGLGLRLIYFSYDVKMKEKGDIPEGYSVSREKKERFSLILESASTNQTSMYLCASQEREWPYEQYFGPGTRLTVT.

The sample holds a few counts of this clonotype. The chain combines TRBV3-2 with TRBJ2-5. TRBV3-2 is designated a pseudogene. This CDR3 spans 14 amino acids. This CDR3 is CASSQDKAQETQYF. CDR3 in DNA: TGTGCCAGCAGCCAAGATAAGGCTCAAGAGACCCAGTACTTC.

CDR3 sequence: CASSSLVETQYF. The CDR3 region has the DNA TGTGCCAGCAGCTCCCTAGTAGAGACCCAGTACTTC. This chain links TRBV28 with TRBJ2-5; D gene uncertain. There are 12 residues in the CDR3. Germline V lookup: CDR1 MDHEN, CDR2 SYDVKM. V was clipped by 6 bases and J by 4 bases, with 9 bases between them.

There are a few counts of this clonotype. The genes are TRBV5-1 and TRBJ1-6; 8 bases align to TRBD1. The ends lost 4 bases at V and 7 bases at J; junction bases unmatched: 7. This CDR3 contains 15 residues. Germline CDR1 and CDR2: SGHRS and YFSETQ. The CDR3: CASSTSTGDNSPLHF. The CDR3 DNA is TGCGCCAGCAGCACCTCGACAGGGGACAATTCACCCCTCCACTTT.

The chain uses TRBV29-1 and TRBJ2-7; 7 positions agree with TRBD1. Germline V CDR1 and CDR2: SQVTM, ANQGSEA. The ends lost 8 bases at V and 6 bases at J; junction bases unmatched: 7. This CDR3 has 11 amino acids. CDR3 loop: CSTIDRVEQYF. The CDR3 bases are TGCAGCACAATCGACAGGGTCGAGCAGTACTTC.

The J gene is TRBJ1-2, the V gene TRBV24-1; TRBD1 agrees at 9 bases. The CDR3 totals 16 residues. J was trimmed by 2 bases and V by 4 bases; bases with no gene match: 7. The germline V gene encodes CDR1 KGHDR and CDR2 SFDVKD. In DNA, the CDR3 is TGTGCCACCAGTGACAGGGGACAGGGCGGGAACTATGGCTACACCTTC. This codes for CATSDRGQGGNYGYTF.

This clonotype has just a few counts. V usage is TRBV5-1 and J usage is TRBJ1-1, with TRBD1 as a possible D gene (6 bases). The CDR3 extends over 15 amino acids. Germline values: CDR1 SGHRS, CDR2 YFSETQ. V lost 1 base, J lost 6 bases, and 16 bases lay in between. Written as DNA, the CDR3 is TGCGCCAGCAGCTTGTACAGGGAGTATGGGGCTGAAGCTTTCTTT. Translation gives CASSLYREYGAEAFF.

The sample holds a few counts of this clonotype. The chain carries TRBV5-1 and TRBJ2-3, with 10 bases fitting TRBD1. The junction had 8 bases not matched to a gene; V was cut back by 4 bases and J by 6 bases. The CDR3 is made up of 15 amino acids. Germline V gives CDR1 SGHRS, CDR2 YFSETQ. The CDR3 DNA is TGCGCCAGCAGCCGGGGACAGGGGTTAATGGATACGCAGTATTTT. Protein: CASSRGQGLMDTQYF.

The rearrangement uses TRBV7-6 and TRBJ2-3, with 7 bases fitting TRBD1. Germline-derived CDR1 and CDR2 are SGHVS and FNYEAQ. CDR3 length: 15 amino acids. V gave up 5 bases and J gave up 3 bases; unmatched junction bases: 8. The CDR3 DNA reads as TGTGCCAGCAGCAATAGGGACAGCCGGACAGATACGCAGTATTTT. It specifies CASSNRDSRTDTQYF.

This clonotype was picked up many times. The CDR3 loop reads CASTDSTGFYGYTF. The CDR3 bases are TGTGCCAGCACCGACTCGACAGGGTTCTATGGCTACACCTTC. The chain has TRBV2 and TRBJ1-2; 7 positions agree with TRBD1. CDR1 is SNHLY, CDR2 FYNNEI, per germline. J gave up 4 bases and V 7 bases, and 9 bases lay outside the gene matches. This CDR3 is 14 amino acids long.

This clonotype was counted between two and nine times. CDR3 nucleotides: TGTGCCAGCAGCGGGGGGTTTCAAGAGACCCAGTACTTC. The encoded protein is CASSGGFQETQYF. V and J are TRBV7-2 and TRBJ2-5; a possible D gene is TRBD2 (6 bases). Trimming stripped 5 bases from V and 2 bases from J, with 9 bases between. The CDR3 sequence is 13 residues long. CDR1 is SGHTA, CDR2 FQGNSA, per germline.

This clonotype was seen a handful of times. This chain connects TRBV7-2 to TRBJ2-5; the match to TRBD1 covers 10 bases. In germline, CDR1 is SGHTA, CDR2 FQGNSA. The CDR3 is made up of 14 amino acids. Losses at the gene ends were 5 bases for V and 4 bases for J; bases not matched to a gene: 4. CDR3 residues: CASSRRDRGETQYF. The CDR3, as DNA: TGTGCCAGCAGCCGCCGGGACAGGGGAGAGACCCAGTACTTC.

This clonotype showed up just a few times. J is TRBJ1-1 and V is TRBV20-1; D may be TRBD1 (6 bases). This CDR3 region has 11 residues. Trimming pared 6 bases from V and 6 bases from J, leaving 11 bases between. The V gene's germline CDR1 is DFQATT and CDR2 SNEGSKA (reference sequence). The CDR3: CSATGMAEAFF. CDR3 in DNA: TGCAGTGCCACAGGGATGGCTGAAGCTTTCTTT.

This clonotype was observed many times. The chain recombines TRBV9 with TRBJ1-3, with TRBD1 identical over 9 bases. CDR1 is SGDLS, CDR2 YYNGEE, per germline. The trim removed 3 bases at V and 0 bases at J, leaving 4 bases unmatched. The CDR3 contains 16 residues. The chain's CDR3 is CASSAQDRGSGNTIYF. In DNA, the CDR3 is TGTGCCAGCAGCGCCCAGGACAGGGGCTCTGGAAACACCATATATTTT.

This chain links TRBV3-2 with TRBJ2-7; TRBD2 is the table's D call, not checked against the DNA. TRBV3-2 corresponds to a pseudogene. CDR3 length equals 17 residues. This chain's CDR3 is CASSQDLCSGGSYEQYF. The CDR3 nucleotides read TGTGCCAGCAGCCAAGATTTATGTAGCGGGGGCTCCTACGAGCAGTACTTC.

This clonotype was detected many times. In DNA, the CDR3 is TGCAGCGTTGAATATCTGACGTCCACGCCGCAGTTCTTC. This codes for CSVEYLTSTPQFF. V and J are TRBV29-1 and TRBJ2-1; D is unclear. Trimming removed 2 bases from V and 12 bases from J, with 17 bases in between. Germline V gene lookup returns CDR1 SQVTM and CDR2 ANQGSEA. There are 13 residues in the CDR3.

The table lists this clonotype with many counts. This chain joins TRBV6-2 or TRBV6-3 and TRBJ2-7; D is undetermined. From germline, CDR1 is MNHEY and CDR2 SVGEGT. The CDR3 extends over 13 amino acids. Between the trimmed V and J ends, which lost 6 bases and 2 bases, there was a span of 11 bases. CDR3 residues: CASRLPVTYEQYF. The CDR3 nucleotides are TGTGCCAGCAGGTTGCCGGTCACCTACGAGCAGTACTTC.